This entry describes one TCR beta chain. Its antigen is still unknown. The CDR3 runs to 16 residues. Germline trimming cut 1 base from V and 9 bases from J; bases unmatched to any gene: 11. Per the germline V gene, CDR1 is MGHDK and CDR2 is SYGVNS. The data were obtained in a study of beta chain features in type 1 diabetes. Whole-study findings and limits: Among type 1 diabetes patients, VDJ junctions had fewer insertions and more deletions.

Donors contributed one heparinised blood draw apiece, averaging about 116 mL. Sequenced material consisted of expressed TCRB transcripts (all of the isolated RNA was reverse transcribed). Sequencing used immunoSEQ multiplex PCR; TCRdb keeps in-frame clones, though not all of them. The sample yields 200,000 to 250,000 clones, roughly 70% seen once. The genes are TRBV25-1 and TRBJ2-1; TRBD2 matches 8 bases. Source material: naive CD4+ T cells from blood. The source is a man in his thirties or forties in good health. CDR3 sequence: CASSEFDGRASSEQFF. DNA of the CDR3: TGTGCCAGCAGTGAATTCGACGGGAGGGCCTCGAGTGAGCAGTTCTTC. The full variable domain, its missing parts supplied by reference TRBV25-1 and TRBJ2-1, is EADIYQTPRYLVIGTGKKITLECSQTMGHDKMYWYQQDPGMELHLIHYSYGVNSTEKGDLSSESTVSRIRTEHFPLTLESARPSHTSQYLCASSEFDGRASSEQFFGPGTRLTVL.